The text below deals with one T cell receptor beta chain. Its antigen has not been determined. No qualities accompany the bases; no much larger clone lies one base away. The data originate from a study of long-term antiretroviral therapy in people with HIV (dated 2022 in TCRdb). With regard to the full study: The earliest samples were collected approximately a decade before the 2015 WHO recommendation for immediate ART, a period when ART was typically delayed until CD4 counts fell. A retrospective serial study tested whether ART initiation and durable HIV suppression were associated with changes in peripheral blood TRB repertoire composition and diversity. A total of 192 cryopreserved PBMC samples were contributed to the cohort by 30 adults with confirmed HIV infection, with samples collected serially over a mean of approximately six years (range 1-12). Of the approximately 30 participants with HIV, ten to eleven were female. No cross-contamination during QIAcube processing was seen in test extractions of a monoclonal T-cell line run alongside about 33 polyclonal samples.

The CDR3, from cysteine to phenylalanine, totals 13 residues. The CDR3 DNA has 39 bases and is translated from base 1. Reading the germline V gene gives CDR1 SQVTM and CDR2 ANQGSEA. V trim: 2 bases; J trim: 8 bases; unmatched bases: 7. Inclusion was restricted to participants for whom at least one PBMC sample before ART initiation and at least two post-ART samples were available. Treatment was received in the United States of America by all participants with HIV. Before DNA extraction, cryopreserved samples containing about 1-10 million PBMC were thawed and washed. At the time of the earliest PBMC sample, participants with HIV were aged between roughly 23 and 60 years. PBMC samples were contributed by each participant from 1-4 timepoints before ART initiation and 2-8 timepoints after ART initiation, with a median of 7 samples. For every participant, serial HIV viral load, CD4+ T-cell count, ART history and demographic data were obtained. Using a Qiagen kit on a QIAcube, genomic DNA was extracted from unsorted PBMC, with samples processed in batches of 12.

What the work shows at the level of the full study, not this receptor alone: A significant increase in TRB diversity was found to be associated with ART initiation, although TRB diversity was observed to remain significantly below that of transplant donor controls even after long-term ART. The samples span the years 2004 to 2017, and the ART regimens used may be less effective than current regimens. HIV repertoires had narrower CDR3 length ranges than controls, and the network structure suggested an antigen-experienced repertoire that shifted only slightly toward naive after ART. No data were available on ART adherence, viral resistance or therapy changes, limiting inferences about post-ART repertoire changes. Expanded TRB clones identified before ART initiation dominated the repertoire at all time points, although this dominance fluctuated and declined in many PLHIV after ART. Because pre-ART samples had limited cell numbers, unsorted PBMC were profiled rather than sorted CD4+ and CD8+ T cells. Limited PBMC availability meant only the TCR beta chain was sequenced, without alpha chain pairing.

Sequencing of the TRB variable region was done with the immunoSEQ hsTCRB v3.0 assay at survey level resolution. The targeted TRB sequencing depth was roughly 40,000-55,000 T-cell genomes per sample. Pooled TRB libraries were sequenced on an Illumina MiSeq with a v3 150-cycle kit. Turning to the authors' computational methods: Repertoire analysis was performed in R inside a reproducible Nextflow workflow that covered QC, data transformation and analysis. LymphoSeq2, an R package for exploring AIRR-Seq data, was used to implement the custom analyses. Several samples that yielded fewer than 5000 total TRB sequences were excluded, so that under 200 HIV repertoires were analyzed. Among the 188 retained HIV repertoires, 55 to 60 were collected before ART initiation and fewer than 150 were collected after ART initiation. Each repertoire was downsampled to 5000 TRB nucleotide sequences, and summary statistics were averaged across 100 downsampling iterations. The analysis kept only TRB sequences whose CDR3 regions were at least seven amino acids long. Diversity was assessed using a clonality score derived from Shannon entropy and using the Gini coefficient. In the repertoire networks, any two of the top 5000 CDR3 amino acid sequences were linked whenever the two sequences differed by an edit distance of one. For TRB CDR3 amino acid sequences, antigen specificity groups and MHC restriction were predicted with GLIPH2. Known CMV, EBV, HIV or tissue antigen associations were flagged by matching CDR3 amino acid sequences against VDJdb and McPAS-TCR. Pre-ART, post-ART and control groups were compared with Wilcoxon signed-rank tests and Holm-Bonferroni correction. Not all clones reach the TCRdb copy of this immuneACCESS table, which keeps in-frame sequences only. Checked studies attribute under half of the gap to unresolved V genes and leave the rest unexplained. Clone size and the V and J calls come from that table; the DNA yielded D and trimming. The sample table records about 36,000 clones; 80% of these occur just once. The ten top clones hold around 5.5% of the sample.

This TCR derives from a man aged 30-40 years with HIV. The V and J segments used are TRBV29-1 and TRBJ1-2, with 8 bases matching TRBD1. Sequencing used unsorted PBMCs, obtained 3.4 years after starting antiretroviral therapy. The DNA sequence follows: TGCAGCGTTGAACGTCAGGGGGCCGGAGGCTACACCTTC. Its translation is CSVERQGAGGYTF.